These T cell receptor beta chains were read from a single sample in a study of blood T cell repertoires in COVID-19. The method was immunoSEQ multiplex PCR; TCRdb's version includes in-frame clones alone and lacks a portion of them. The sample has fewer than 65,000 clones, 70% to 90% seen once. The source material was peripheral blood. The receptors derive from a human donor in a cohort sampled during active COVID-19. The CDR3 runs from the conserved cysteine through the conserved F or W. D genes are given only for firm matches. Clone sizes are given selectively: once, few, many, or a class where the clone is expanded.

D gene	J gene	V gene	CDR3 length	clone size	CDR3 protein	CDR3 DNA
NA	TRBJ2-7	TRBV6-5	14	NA	CASSPRDKTYEQYF	TGTGCCAGCAGTCCCCGGGACAAGACCTACGAGCAGTACTTC
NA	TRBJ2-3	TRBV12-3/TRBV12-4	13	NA	CASSPTSWATQYF	TGTGCCAGCAGCCCAACCTCGTGGGCTACGCAGTATTTT
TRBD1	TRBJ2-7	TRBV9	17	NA	CASSPGTGATFSYEQYF	TGTGCCAGCAGCCCAGGGACAGGGGCCACCTTCTCCTACGAGCAGTACTTC
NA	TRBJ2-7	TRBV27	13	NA	CASSFWTSYEQYF	TGTGCCAGCAGTTTTTGGACATCCTACGAGCAGTACTTC
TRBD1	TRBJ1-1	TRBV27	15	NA	CASSFARATGAAAFF	TGTGCCAGCAGTTTTGCTCGGGCGACAGGGGCGGCGGCTTTCTTT
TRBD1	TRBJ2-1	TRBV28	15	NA	CASSNHGQGTGEQFF	TGTGCCAGCAGTAACCACGGACAGGGTACCGGTGAGCAGTTCTTC
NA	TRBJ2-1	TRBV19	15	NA	CASRGWGGEYNEQFF	TGTGCCAGCAGGGGATGGGGGGGCGAATACAATGAGCAGTTCTTC
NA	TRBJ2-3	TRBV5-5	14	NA	CASSEVGITDTQYF	TGTGCCAGCAGCGAGGTTGGTATCACAGATACGCAGTATTTT
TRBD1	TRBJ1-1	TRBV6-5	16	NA	CASSYGSGQGNTEAFF	TGTGCCAGCAGTTACGGATCGGGACAGGGGAACACTGAAGCTTTCTTT
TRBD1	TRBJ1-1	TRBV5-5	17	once	CASSLNRQGPTNTEAFF	TGTGCCAGCAGCTTGAATAGACAGGGGCCTACGAACACTGAAGCTTTCTTT
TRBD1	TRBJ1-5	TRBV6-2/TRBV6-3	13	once	CASSSDRRQPQHF	TGTGCCAGCAGTTCGGACAGGCGGCAGCCCCAGCATTTT
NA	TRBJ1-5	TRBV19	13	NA	CASSAQENQPQHF	TGTGCCAGTAGTGCACAGGAGAATCAGCCCCAGCATTTT
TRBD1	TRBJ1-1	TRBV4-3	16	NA	CASSQVGTGVNTEAFF	TGCGCCAGCAGCCAAGTGGGGACAGGGGTGAACACTGAAGCTTTCTTT
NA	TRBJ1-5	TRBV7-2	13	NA	CASSLAPGQPQHF	TGTGCCAGCAGCTTAGCTCCCGGTCAGCCCCAGCATTTT
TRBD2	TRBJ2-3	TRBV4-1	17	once	CASSQEGGGGYTDTQYF	TGCGCCAGCAGCCAAGAAGGAGGCGGGGGTTACACAGATACGCAGTATTTT
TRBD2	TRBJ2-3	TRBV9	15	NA	CASSVGGGSTDTQYF	TGTGCCAGCAGCGTAGGGGGGGGTTCCACAGATACGCAGTATTTT
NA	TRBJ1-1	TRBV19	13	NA	CASGQGAGTEAFF	TGTGCCAGTGGTCAGGGAGCGGGCACTGAAGCTTTCTTT
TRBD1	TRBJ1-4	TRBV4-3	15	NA	CASSHGDRGNEKLFF	TGCGCCAGCAGCCATGGGGACAGGGGAAACGAAAAACTGTTTTTT
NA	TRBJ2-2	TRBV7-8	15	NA	CASSPLGGGTGELFF	TGTGCCAGCAGCCCACTAGGGGGTGGCACCGGGGAGCTGTTTTTT
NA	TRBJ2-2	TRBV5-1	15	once	CASSLQGQDTGELFF	TGCGCCAGCAGCTTGCAGGGGCAGGACACCGGGGAGCTGTTTTTT
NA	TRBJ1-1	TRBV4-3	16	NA	CASSQGVGGPNTEAFF	TGCGCCAGCAGCCAAGGGGTGGGGGGGCCGAACACTGAAGCTTTCTTT
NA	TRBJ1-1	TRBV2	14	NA	CASSGLAVNTEAFF	TGTGCCAGCAGTGGTTTGGCGGTGAACACTGAAGCTTTCTTT
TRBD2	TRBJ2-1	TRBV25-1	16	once	CASSVTSGTSPHEQFF	TGTGCCAGCAGTGTAACCTCCGGGACTAGCCCCCATGAGCAGTTCTTC
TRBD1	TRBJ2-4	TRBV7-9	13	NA	CASQGVAKNIQYF	TGTGCCAGTCAGGGGGTAGCCAAAAACATTCAGTACTTC
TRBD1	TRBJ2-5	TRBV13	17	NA	CASSSRQGAISQETQYF	TGTGCCAGCAGCTCCCGACAGGGGGCTATAAGCCAAGAGACCCAGTACTTC
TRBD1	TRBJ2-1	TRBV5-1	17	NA	CASSLGARDRGGNEQFF	TGCGCCAGCAGCTTGGGGGCAAGGGACAGGGGTGGGAATGAGCAGTTCTTC
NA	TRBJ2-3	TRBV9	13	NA	CASSPPNTDTQYF	TGTGCCAGCAGCCCACCTAACACAGATACGCAGTATTTT
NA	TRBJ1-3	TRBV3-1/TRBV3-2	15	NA	CASSLLTGSGNTIYF	TGTGCCAGCAGCCTTCTGACAGGCTCTGGAAACACCATATATTTT
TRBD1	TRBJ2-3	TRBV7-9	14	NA	CASTGTGSTDTQYF	TGTGCCAGCACCGGGACAGGGAGCACAGATACGCAGTATTTT
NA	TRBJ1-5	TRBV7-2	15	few	CASSLHREGNQPQHF	TGTGCCAGCAGCTTACACAGGGAAGGCAATCAGCCCCAGCATTTT
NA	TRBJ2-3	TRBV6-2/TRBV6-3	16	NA	CASSYYPPAQGDTQYF	TGTGCCAGCAGTTACTACCCCCCTGCTCAGGGAGATACGCAGTATTTT
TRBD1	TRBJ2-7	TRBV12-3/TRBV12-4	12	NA	CASSRGQGEQYF	TGTGCCAGCAGCCGAGGACAGGGGGAGCAGTACTTC
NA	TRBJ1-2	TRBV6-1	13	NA	CASSDQNSYGYTF	TGTGCCAGCAGTGACCAAAACTCATATGGCTACACCTTC
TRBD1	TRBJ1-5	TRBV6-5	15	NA	CASRWGQAGNQPQHF	TGTGCCAGCAGATGGGGACAGGCTGGAAATCAGCCCCAGCATTTT
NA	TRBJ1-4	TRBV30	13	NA	CAGRGGPNEKLFF	TGTGCCGGCCGCGGGGGCCCGAATGAAAAACTGTTTTTT
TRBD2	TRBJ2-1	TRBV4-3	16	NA	CASSQDVTSASNEQFF	TGCGCCAGCAGCCAAGATGTGACTAGCGCCTCCAATGAGCAGTTCTTC
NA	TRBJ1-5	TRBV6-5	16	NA	CASSYGGIRGNQPQHF	TGTGCCAGCAGTTACGGGGGCATTAGGGGCAATCAGCCCCAGCATTTT
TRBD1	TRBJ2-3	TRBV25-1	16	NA	CASKGQLGTSTDTQYF	TGTGCCAGCAAGGGACAGCTTGGAACTAGCACAGATACGCAGTATTTT
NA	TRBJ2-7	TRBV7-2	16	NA	CASSPRGQGRGSEQYF	TGTGCCAGCAGCCCCCGAGGTCAGGGGAGGGGAAGCGAGCAGTACTTC
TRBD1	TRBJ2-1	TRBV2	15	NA	CASSSDRGGYNEQFF	TGTGCCAGCAGTTCGGACAGGGGGGGCTACAATGAGCAGTTCTTC